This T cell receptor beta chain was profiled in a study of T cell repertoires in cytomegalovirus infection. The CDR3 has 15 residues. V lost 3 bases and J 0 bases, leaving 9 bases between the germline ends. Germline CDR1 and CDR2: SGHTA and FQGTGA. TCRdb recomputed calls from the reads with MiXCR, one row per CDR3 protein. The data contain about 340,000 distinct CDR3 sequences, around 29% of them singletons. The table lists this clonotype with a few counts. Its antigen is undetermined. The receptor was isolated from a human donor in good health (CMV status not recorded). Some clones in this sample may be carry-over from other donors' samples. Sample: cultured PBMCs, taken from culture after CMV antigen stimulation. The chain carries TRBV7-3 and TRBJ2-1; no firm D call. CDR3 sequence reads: CASSLEPSSYNEQFF. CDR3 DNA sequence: TGTGCCAGCAGCTTGGAACCGAGCTCCTACAATGAGCAGTTCTTC. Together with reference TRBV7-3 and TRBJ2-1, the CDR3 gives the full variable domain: GAGVSQTPSNKVTEKGKYVELRCDPISGHTALYWYRQSLGQGPEFLIYFQGTGAADDSGLPNDRFFAVRPEGSVSTLKIQRTERGDSAVYLCASSLEPSSYNEQFFGPGTRLTVL.